This T cell receptor beta chain was retrieved from a study of control samples from healthy donors and cancer patients. The data were produced by immunoSEQ multiplex PCR, yet TCRdb's version contains in-frame clones alone and is incomplete. The data show around 70,000 clones, about 94% seen once. Sequencing used blood. The sequence came from a woman aged 25-40 years in good health.

The CDR3 DNA sequence: TGTGCCAGCAGCCAAGGCAGGGGGCGAAAGACCCAGTACTTC. It encodes CASSQGRGRKTQYF. V is TRBV3-1 (or the pseudogene TRBV3-2) and J is TRBJ2-5, with TRBD1 matching over 8 bases. The CDR3 consists of 14 residues. Per the germline V gene, CDR1 is LGHDT and CDR2 is YNNKEL (reference sequence). V trimming: 1 base; J trimming: 6 bases; junction bases outside the gene matches: 4.